This TCR beta chain was profiled in a study of T cells in Graves' hyperthyroidism and ophthalmopathy. This clonotype was picked up a small number of times. Germline V lookup: CDR1 LGHDT, CDR2 YNNKEL (reference sequence). Trimming took 3 bases from V and 7 from J; bases not matched to a gene: 10. The CDR3 runs 15 residues. Authors of the study amplified TCR beta CDR3 regions from RNA transcripts. Researchers ran a first-round RT-PCR on the TCR CDR3 using the HTBI primer set. In TCRdb, the multiplex PCR reads were re-called with MiXCR into one record per CDR3 protein. The sample has hundreds of thousands of distinct CDR3 sequences; around 25% are singletons.

The rearrangement joins TRBV3-1 to TRBJ2-5, with 8 bases matching TRBD1. The sequenced sample consisted of blood. The clonotype was recovered from a man aged 45-60 years with Graves' hyperthyroidism. The CDR3 DNA is TGTGCCAGCAGCCAGCCCGGACAGGGAGGTTTGACCCAGTACTTC. The encoded protein is CASSQPGQGGLTQYF.